This TCR beta chain was profiled in a study of persistence of HIV-infected CD4 T cells. Study conclusions and caveats: Degenerate expanded CDR3beta sequences were enriched among CMV- and Gag-responding cells.

The stimulus was lysate of CMV-infected fibroblasts, about 10 ug/mL. Memory cells lacking CD40L and CD69 with high CD45RO were sorted. These HIV-1-infected adults initiated suppressive ART in chronic infection. Before stimulation, PBMCs underwent CD8+ T cell depletion. As regards this clone: Antigen unknown.

The libraries were made with immunoSEQ version 4 in survey mode. The table came from immunoSEQ multiplex PCR; TCRdb's copy has only in-frame clones and leaves some out. The data hold about 33,000 clones, with about 80% observed a single time. This sequence originates from an adult woman with HIV who was CMV-seropositive. The sample here was CD4+ T cells sorted from PBMCs after roughly 19-hour stimulation, taken from a patient who received antiretroviral therapy.

This chain's CDR3 is CASSYGTGRGQREQYF. Here the CDR3 DNA reads TGTGCCAGCAGTTACGGGACGGGTAGGGGGCAAAGAGAGCAGTACTTC. The rearrangement joins TRBV6-5 to TRBJ2-7, with 7 nucleotides matching TRBD1. Germline-derived CDR1 and CDR2 are MNHEY and SVGAGI. V lost 2 bases to trimming and J lost 7 bases; unmatched junction nucleotides: 14. The CDR3 covers 16 residues.